A selection of T cell receptor beta chains follows, all from one sample in a study of T cell responses to AZD1222 COVID-19 vaccine. TCRdb keeps only in-frame clones here, not all; method: immunoSEQ multiplex PCR. The sample lists about 97,000 clones, nearly 90% occurring once. The sample was peripheral blood, taken on day 0 of AZD1222 vaccination. These receptors originate from an adult in good health. The CDR3 runs from the conserved cysteine through the conserved F or W. D genes are given only for firm matches. The size entry is marked missing in some rows and otherwise reads once, few, many or a size class.

-	TRBV10-2	TRBJ1-1	-	TGCGCCAGCAGTGTCGGCGGGGCGATGAACACTGAAGCTTTCTTT	CASSVGGAMNTEAFF
-	TRBV3-1/TRBV3-2	TRBJ2-2	-	TGTGCCAGCAGCCAAGACGGGGGCGATGGCGGGGAGCTGTTTTTT	CASSQDGGDGGELFF
-	TRBV2	TRBJ2-7	-	TGTGCCAGCAGTCAGGGGGGGCCCTACGAGCAGTACTTC	CASSQGGPYEQYF
-	TRBV28	TRBJ2-3	-	TGTGCCAGCAGCCCCACAGACAGATCTAGCACAGATACGCAGTATTTT	CASSPTDRSSTDTQYF
-	TRBV18	TRBJ2-7	-	TGTGCCAGCTCACCGGGAGGAGGCTCCTACGAGCAGTACTTC	CASSPGGGSYEQYF
-	TRBV18	TRBJ1-1	TRBD1	TGTGCCAGCTCACCTACGGACAGGGGGAACACTGAAGCTTTCTTT	CASSPTDRGNTEAFF
-	TRBV7-9	TRBJ2-2	TRBD1	TGTGCCAGCAGCTATTCAGGGGGCACCGGGGAGCTGTTTTTT	CASSYSGGTGELFF
-	TRBV30	TRBJ2-6	-	TGTGCCTGGAGTCGGACGGCCGGGGCCAACGTCCTGACTTTC	CAWSRTAGANVLTF
once	TRBV7-8	TRBJ2-1	TRBD2	TGTGCCAGCAGCTTACTGACTAGCGGGGGACTCTACAATGAGCAGTTCTTC	CASSLLTSGGLYNEQFF
once	TRBV28	TRBJ1-3	-	TGTGCCAGCACCCTATTGAGCTCTGGAAACACCATATATTTT	CASTLLSSGNTIYF